A selection of T cell receptor beta chains follows, all from one sample in a study of cytomegalovirus exposure and HLA in healthy donors. Libraries were prepared by immunoSEQ multiplex PCR; TCRdb keeps only in-frame clonotypes and omits some of them. The table lists 200,000 or so clones, about 81% of them singletons. The sample consisted of PBMCs. The receptors stem from a woman aged 45-59 years in good health and CMV-seropositive. The CDR3 runs from the conserved cysteine through the conserved F or W. A D gene is named only where the DNA matches it firmly. Clone size is stated in some rows and not others, as once, few, many or a class when expanded.

J gene | D gene | V gene | clone size | CDR3 protein | CDR3 DNA
TRBJ1-1 | - | TRBV7-9 | - | CSSSLDIGPKAAEAFF | TGTTCCAGCAGCTTAGATATAGGCCCCAAGGCAGCGGAAGCTTTCTTT
TRBJ2-3 | - | TRBV5-1 | - | CASSYSGGTEGTQYF | TGCGCCAGCAGCTACAGCGGCGGGACCGAGGGTACGCAGTATTTT
TRBJ2-5 | TRBD2 | TRBV7-2 | - | CASSLNGGGGETQYF | TGTGCCAGCAGCCTCAACGGGGGGGGCGGAGAGACCCAGTACTTC
TRBJ1-3 | TRBD1 | TRBV7-6 | - | CASSLGQGHSGNTIYF | TGTGCCAGCAGCTTGGGACAGGGACACTCTGGAAACACCATATATTTT
TRBJ2-1 | TRBD2 | TRBV5-1 | - | CASSSKRGAPYNEQFF | TGCGCCAGCAGTAGTAAGCGGGGGGCACCCTACAATGAGCAGTTCTTC
TRBJ2-7 | - | TRBV5-1 | - | CASSPKSFTGLERYEQYF | TGCGCCAGCAGCCCCAAAAGCTTTACAGGGCTAGAGAGGTACGAGCAGTACTTC
TRBJ2-5 | TRBD1 | TRBV7-2 | - | CASSSQGGWNQETQYF | TGTGCCAGCAGCTCCCAAGGGGGCTGGAATCAAGAGACCCAGTACTTC
TRBJ2-5 | TRBD2 | TRBV4-1 | - | CASSQDPSGSTQETQYF | TGCGCCAGCAGCCAAGATCCCAGCGGGAGTACCCAAGAGACCCAGTACTTC
TRBJ2-5 | - | TRBV14 | - | CASSQPRTLFQETQYF | TGTGCCAGCAGCCAGCCTAGAACCCTCTTCCAAGAGACCCAGTACTTC
TRBJ2-1 | TRBD2 | TRBV9 | - | CASSDSGGLDEQFF | TGTGCCAGCAGCGATAGCGGGGGGTTAGATGAGCAGTTCTTC
TRBJ2-3 | - | TRBV13 | - | CASSRHRPVTDTQYF | TGTGCCAGCAGCCGCCACCGCCCGGTAACAGATACGCAGTATTTT
TRBJ2-5 | TRBD1 | TRBV4-1 | - | CASSLGPGQGFETQYF | TGCGCCAGCAGCCTCGGACCGGGACAGGGTTTTGAGACCCAGTACTTC
TRBJ1-5 | TRBD1 | TRBV6-1 | - | CASSETGQVRHNQPQHF | TGTGCCAGCAGTGAAACGGGACAGGTCCGCCACAATCAGCCCCAGCATTTT
TRBJ2-2 | TRBD2 | TRBV2 | - | CASSDGVAGTGELFF | TGTGCCAGCAGTGATGGGGTAGCGGGGACCGGGGAGCTGTTTTTT
TRBJ2-1 | TRBD1 | TRBV7-9 | few | CASTTGGSRNEQFF | TGTGCCAGCACCACAGGGGGTAGCCGTAATGAGCAGTTCTTC
TRBJ1-5 | - | TRBV7-9 | - | CSSSLSGFNQPQHF | TGTTCCAGCAGCTTATCAGGGTTTAATCAGCCCCAGCATTTT
TRBJ2-2 | - | TRBV2 | - | CASRDTDTTGELFF | TGTGCCAGCAGGGACACTGATACCACCGGGGAGCTGTTTTTT
TRBJ1-4 | TRBD1 | TRBV7-9 | - | CAIPDRGGEKLFF | TGTGCCATACCGGACAGGGGGGGTGAAAAACTGTTTTTT
TRBJ2-2 | - | TRBV18 | - | CASSPQRTVVAGELFF | TGTGCCAGCTCACCACAGAGAACTGTGGTGGCCGGGGAGCTGTTTTTT
TRBJ1-2 | - | TRBV27 | - | CASSPSLGGEYGYTF | TGTGCCAGCAGCCCAAGCCTCGGGGGGGAGTATGGCTACACCTTC
TRBJ2-5 | - | TRBV18 | - | CASSPTVQETQYF | TGTGCCAGCTCTCCCACGGTTCAAGAGACCCAGTACTTC
TRBJ2-5 | - | TRBV5-1 | once | CASSLDRGGQETQYF | TGCGCCAGCAGCTTGGACAGGGGAGGTCAAGAGACCCAGTACTTC
TRBJ1-6 | - | TRBV5-1 | - | CASSLLGVAVESPLHF | TGCGCCAGCAGCTTGTTAGGGGTTGCGGTAGAATCACCCCTCCACTTT
TRBJ1-1 | TRBD1 | TRBV5-5 | - | CASSAGDRGRGAEAFF | TGTGCCAGCAGCGCGGGGGACAGGGGCCGCGGGGCTGAAGCTTTCTTT
TRBJ2-1 | TRBD2 | TRBV2 | - | CASRGGTSGRAGNEQFF | TGTGCCAGCAGGGGAGGGACTAGCGGGAGGGCCGGCAATGAGCAGTTCTTC
TRBJ2-1 | TRBD2 | TRBV19 | once | CASSSLAGKNNEQFF | TGTGCCAGTAGTAGCTTAGCGGGGAAGAACAATGAGCAGTTCTTC
TRBJ2-5 | TRBD1 | TRBV25-1 | - | CASAADRGLRETQYF | TGTGCCAGCGCCGCGGACAGGGGGCTTAGGGAGACCCAGTACTTC
TRBJ1-1 | TRBD1 | TRBV7-7 | few | CASSLLQGAPGDTEAFF | TGTGCCAGCAGCTTACTACAGGGGGCGCCGGGGGACACTGAAGCTTTCTTT
TRBJ2-5 | - | TRBV5-1 | - | CASSPPQGRKETQYF | TGCGCCAGCAGCCCCCCCCAGGGGCGCAAAGAGACCCAGTACTTC
TRBJ2-5 | TRBD1 | TRBV27 | - | CASGRQGARETQYF | TGTGCCAGCGGAAGACAGGGGGCGAGAGAGACCCAGTACTTC
TRBJ1-2 | TRBD1 | TRBV6-5 | - | CASRGQALSLYGYTF | TGTGCCAGCAGGGGACAGGCCCTTTCTTTATATGGCTACACCTTC
TRBJ2-7 | - | TRBV25-1 | - | CASSAPARGVYEQYF | TGTGCCAGCAGCGCACCGGCCAGGGGCGTCTACGAGCAGTACTTC
TRBJ1-1 | - | TRBV5-6 | - | CASSYQRANTEAFF | TGTGCCAGCAGCTACCAACGAGCGAACACTGAAGCTTTCTTT
TRBJ2-1 | - | TRBV10-1 | - | CASSDSSEAYNEQFF | TGCGCCAGCAGTGATTCTAGCGAAGCCTACAATGAGCAGTTCTTC
TRBJ2-3 | TRBD2 | TRBV14 | once | CASSRGLAGDTDTQYF | TGTGCCAGCAGCCGAGGACTAGCGGGTGATACAGATACGCAGTATTTT
TRBJ1-1 | TRBD1 | TRBV5-5 | - | CASSLGTGGTEAFF | TGTGCCAGCAGCTTGGGGACAGGGGGCACTGAAGCTTTCTTT
TRBJ2-1 | TRBD2 | TRBV5-1 | - | CASSLLVAGDNEQFF | TGCGCCAGCAGCTTGTTAGTAGCGGGGGACAATGAGCAGTTCTTC
TRBJ2-1 | - | TRBV7-3 | once | CASSLKVASYNEQFF | TGTGCCAGCAGCTTAAAGGTGGCTAGTTACAATGAGCAGTTCTTC
TRBJ1-2 | - | TRBV5-1 | few | CASSLNPGHYGYTF | TGCGCCAGCAGCTTGAACCCAGGGCACTATGGCTACACCTTC
TRBJ2-5 | - | TRBV19 | - | CASTPNRGSQETQYF | TGTGCCAGTACCCCCAACCGGGGGAGCCAAGAGACCCAGTACTTC
TRBJ1-1 | TRBD1 | TRBV27 | - | CAGSRRGAGVFGTEAFF | TGTGCCGGCAGCCGCAGGGGGGCAGGGGTCTTTGGCACTGAAGCTTTCTTT
TRBJ2-3 | TRBD2 | TRBV5-1 | - | CASSLGTPSGGPADTQYF | TGCGCCAGCAGCTTGGGGACCCCTAGCGGGGGGCCGGCAGATACGCAGTATTTT
TRBJ1-2 | TRBD1 | TRBV28 | - | CASSNTGVYGYGYTF | TGTGCCAGCAGCAACACAGGGGTCTATGGGTATGGCTACACCTTC
TRBJ2-3 | - | TRBV2 | few | CASSEWNRGGIGTDTQYF | TGTGCCAGCAGTGAGTGGAACAGGGGGGGGATAGGCACAGATACGCAGTATTTT